This T cell receptor beta chain derives from a study of identical twins. The CDR3 runs 17 residues. The V and J ends lost 0 bases and 8 bases respectively, with 17 bases between them. Germline V gene lookup returns CDR1 ENHRY and CDR2 SYGVKD. TCRdb used MiXCR to reprocess the 5' RACE reads, holding one entry per CDR3 protein. The sample lists around 1.7 million distinct CDR3 sequences, about 32% occurring once. On this clonotype: Its antigen is as yet unknown.

Study findings and constraints: Recombination models fit unrelated individuals' TCR alpha sharing but underestimated twins'. Its conclusions, products of cross-sectional statistical analysis, did not come from following the same donors.

The sample consisted of cord blood. This clonotype originated in a newborn girl in good health. V gene TRBV10-3 combines with J gene TRBJ1-6; D gene unclear. CDR3 coding DNA: TGTGCCATCAGTGAGTCTGGGATCTCTCTGAAGGATTCACCCCTCCACTTT. Amino acid sequence: CAISESGISLKDSPLHF.